This T cell receptor (beta chain) comes out of a study of blood T cell repertoires in COVID-19. TCRdb's copy holds only in-frame clones and misses some; the assay was immunoSEQ multiplex PCR. The repertoire holds hundreds of thousands of clones, with 75% to 90% as singletons. The CDR3 has 15 amino acids. Looked up from germline, CDR1 is WSHSY and CDR2 is SAAADI. With 4 bases removed from V and 8 bases from J, the gap between germline ends came to 20 bases. Sequenced sample: PBMCs or T cells enriched from blood (not recorded which). This clonotype originated in a woman in her thirties or forties who had recovered from COVID-19. The gene calls are TRBV10-2 and TRBJ1-1; a weak D match, TRBD1 (5 bases). The DNA of the CDR3 is TGCGCCAGCAGTGGGGGGGGACTTCCCCTGGGGGAAGCTTTCTTT. Protein sequence: CASSGGGLPLGEAFF.